This record looks at one T cell receptor (beta chain) sequence and its context. The target antigen is unknown. The data stem from a study of cytomegalovirus exposure and HLA in healthy donors. General study findings and limits: Later findings reportedly placed an Asian-associated ancestry cluster below the approximately 670-donor mean for N-insertions.

PCR was performed using 60 Vbeta and 13 Jbeta primers. The repertoire was sequenced with immunoSEQ multiplex PCR; TCRdb's copy has only in-frame clones and lacks some. The sample contains approximately 110,000 clones, 77% of which appear only once. This CDR3 comprises 11 residues. The germline V gene encodes CDR1 DFQATT and CDR2 SNEGSKA (reference sequence). Trimming pared 0 bases from V and 12 bases from J, leaving 8 bases between. The specimen was PBMCs. The sequence was collected from a human donor in good health. The chain couples TRBV20-1 to TRBJ1-4; D may be TRBD1 (5 bases). CDR3 sequence: CSARDRAELFF. The CDR3 DNA sequence: TGCAGTGCTAGAGACAGGGCGGAACTGTTTTTT.